This T cell receptor (beta chain) came from a study of blood T cell repertoires in COVID-19 (dated by TCRdb to 2020 to 2022). Looking at the study overall: Samples covering the acute and convalescent phases of COVID-19 were provided by collaborators in the United States, Italy and Spain. The repertoires were made available in a free public database intended to serve as a resource for research on the immune response to SARS-CoV-2. Subjects who had been exposed to COVID-19, were actively infected with it, or had recovered from it provided the deeply sampled blood TCRbeta repertoires that made up the dataset. The samples were drawn from two sources: the first 160 participants of the ongoing ImmuneRACE study, and 1,200 or so subjects contributed by 6 global collaborators. Nearly every sample came with metadata listing a de-identified subject ID, COVID-19 status, age in years and sex. Where available, HLA class I and class II types were taken from metadata supplied by the sample provider and were not determined by assay-based typing. The material from the prospective study consisted of cDNA or gDNA derived from T cells, B-cell-depleted T cells, or PBMCs. The study at large found these results: Clinical and demographic metadata were provided uncurated, with the amount varying by source and participant.

This clone was seen a single time. Its antigen is unknown. Base-call qualities are not available, and no considerably larger clone is one nucleotide away. The CDR3 sequence holds 15 residues, the cysteine and phenylalanine included. Here the CDR3 DNA is all that survives: 45 bases in frame from base 1. V was cut back by 7 bases and J by 1 base, leaving a gap of 14 bases between them. Based on the germline V gene, the CDR1 and CDR2 sequences are MGHDK and SYGVNS. In the prospective study, participants were about 18 to 95 years old, resided in fewer than 25 geographic areas of the United States, and were enrolled through a virtual design. To assign participants to cohorts, the prospective study relied on clinical history that participants themselves reported in a screening survey and a study questionnaire. ImmuneRACE Cohort 3 recovered participants were defined by two consecutive negative NP/OP PCR tests, healthcare professional clearance, or symptom resolution. Each participant in the prospective study had whole blood, serum and a nasopharyngeal or oropharyngeal swab collected by mobile phlebotomists. Prospective study participants could optionally give additional blood draws and questionnaires over an approximately 2-month period. Before DNA extraction, blood samples from the prospective study were shipped at room temperature or frozen.

TCRbeta CDR3 regions were amplified from genomic DNA using the immunoSEQ Assay, a bias-controlled multiplex PCR. Concerning the study's data processing: Nucleated cell counts per sample were estimated from amplification of reference gene primers within the assay. Sequence reads were collapsed and filtered to measure the absolute abundance of every unique TCRbeta CDR3 rearrangement. For each sample, productive Simpson clonality was calculated by taking the square root of Simpson's diversity index across productive rearrangements. As stored in TCRdb, this immuneACCESS dataset retains in-frame rearrangements with V and J assigned. A fraction of the clones does not appear; measured against another copy, unresolved V genes explain less than half of the discrepancy, and the remainder lacks a known reason. That table furnishes V, J and clone size, whereas the DNA furnished D and trimming. The sample table lists hundreds of thousands of clones, around nine tenths of them with a count of one. The top ten hold 1.5% to 2% of the sample.

Sample: PBMCs or T cells enriched from blood (not recorded which). The clonotype was recovered from a woman aged 18-29 years who had recovered from COVID-19. The chain joins TRBV25-1 to TRBJ1-3; the D gene is unclear. For the CDR3, the sequence is CASTRGKDSGNTIYF. The DNA reads as follows: TGTGCCAGCACTAGAGGAAAGGATTCTGGAAACACCATATATTTT.